This T cell receptor beta chain derives from a study of blood T cell repertoires in COVID-19. Study as a whole: Samples representing acute and convalescent COVID-19 were sourced from the United States, Italy and Spain. T cells, B-cell-depleted T cells, or PBMCs supplied cDNA or gDNA.

This CDR3 region has 14 residues. In germline, CDR1 is SEHNR, CDR2 FQNEAQ (reference sequence). V lost 5 bases, J lost 4 bases, and 14 bases lay in between. Under the authors' procedure: Researchers report that nucleated cell counts were estimated from reference gene primer amplification. Here immunoSEQ multiplex PCR was the method, and the copy in TCRdb shows in-frame clones only, minus some. The DNA gave D and trimming, while V, J and clone size come from that table. This sample carries around 280,000 clones, roughly nine tenths of them seen once, and the ten largest clones take 11%. Seattle-derived patients entered the study during active infection and were followed longitudinally.

V gene TRBV7-9 combines with J gene TRBJ1-2; TRBD1 might be the D (6 bases). The specimen was peripheral blood. The TCR originated in a woman aged 25 to 39 with COVID-19, enrolled during active disease. CDR3 region: CASSALDSTYGYTF. CDR3 in DNA: TGTGCCAGCAGCGCACTGGACAGCACCTATGGCTACACCTTC.